The source of this T cell receptor (beta chain) is a study of T cells after somatic rescue of genetic block. Measured with immunoSEQ multiplex PCR; TCRdb has only the in-frame clones, and not every one. Of approximately 88,000 clones listed, over 80% are singletons. The table lists this clone with a few counts. The clonotype originates from a woman aged 18-29 years. The specimen was peripheral blood mononuclear cells (PBMCs).

This chain's CDR3 is CASSEYGTAGYTF. The CDR3 nucleotides read TGTGCCAGCAGTGAATATGGGACAGCTGGCTACACCTTC. The J gene is TRBJ1-2, the V gene TRBV25-1, with 7 nucleotides matching TRBD1. Trimming cost V 0 bases and J 7 bases; bases outside gene matches: 2. The CDR3 is 13 amino acids. CDR1 MGHDK and CDR2 SYGVNS come from the germline V gene.